The entry below describes one TCR beta chain. Its cognate antigen has yet to be identified. No base quality values were provided; no much bigger clone lies one nucleotide off. Genomic DNA was extracted from sorted cells for sequencing of the TCRbeta CDR3 region. The immunoSEQ Assay was used for sequencing of TCRbeta CDR3 regions. TCRdb obtained this table from immuneACCESS and retained in-frame rearrangements with V and J assigned. These tables miss some clones; where compared with another copy, unresolved V genes account for less than half of the shortfall, and the remainder is unexplained. The sample includes 99,000 or so clones, with approximately 95% observed a single time. The leading ten clones occupy roughly 2% of the sample. The data were taken from a study of OX40 agonist ivuxolimab in advanced cancers. A note on the overall study: Ivuxolimab was an agonistic, fully human IgG2 monoclonal antibody directed against OX40 (CD134), a costimulatory receptor. Patients were allowed to have had prior anti-PD-1, anti-PD-L1 or anti-CTLA-4 therapy, and more than 35% of the dose-escalation patients had been treated with checkpoint inhibitors. The purpose of peripheral TCRbeta sequencing was to test whether ivuxolimab changed TCR sequence diversity and led to clonal T-cell expansion. Partial responses occurred in three dose-escalation patients, of whom one had hepatocellular carcinoma and two had cutaneous melanoma. Intravenous ivuxolimab was administered to patients every 2 weeks at six dose levels: 0.01, 0.1, 0.3, 1.5, 3 and 10 mg/kg. In the dose-escalation cohort, over 65% of patients were male, and the mean age was approximately 60 years, with a range of about 23 to 85. Of the approximately 54 dose-escalation patients, hepatocellular carcinoma was present in around 20, melanoma in approximately 15, renal cell carcinoma in 9 and head and neck cancer in 9. The monotherapy dose-escalation portion (N ≈ 52 patients) of the phase I ivuxolimab trial is reported in the paper.

The study at large found these results: Antigen specificity was not determined for the clonally expanded peripheral T cells. At doses of 0.1 to 3.0 mg/kg, clonal expansion of both CD4+ and CD8+ blood T cells was observed from baseline to week 6. Low levels of normalized T-cell clonal expansion were also seen in some patients who did not respond. After ivuxolimab, expanded clones were on average more numerous among CD8+ T cells than among CD4+ T cells. In the 0.1-3.0 mg/kg groups, partial responders were among the patients with the lowest normalized peripheral clonal expansion, particularly in CD8+ T cells.

Counted from cysteine to phenylalanine, this CDR3 has 14 amino acids. The sequence is cut down to CDR3 DNA, 42 bases in frame from base 1. Via the germline V gene, CDR1 is SNHLY and CDR2 FYNNEI. V and J lose 5 bases and 4 bases, and a span of 12 bases separates them. Patients with autoimmune disease history or receiving systemic immunosuppression were excluded from the trial. Peripheral blood for TCR sequencing was collected from all dose cohorts at baseline, on cycle 4 day 1, and on cycle 7 day 1. Samples came from an open-label, multicenter, first-in-human phase I dose-escalation trial of ivuxolimab. Adults with locally advanced or metastatic melanoma, renal cell, hepatocellular, or head and neck squamous cell carcinoma were enrolled in the trial. CD4+ and CD8+ T cells were sorted separately from peripheral blood before TCR sequencing.

This receptor chain uses TRBV2 and TRBJ2-1; TRBD2 is possibly the D segment (6 matching bases). The clonotype was recovered from an adult with an advanced solid tumor such as melanoma, head and neck, liver or kidney cancer. Sample: CD4+ or CD8+ T cells sorted from blood, taken in a trial of the OX40 agonist ivuxolimab. The DNA sequence reads TGTGCCAGCAGTAGCGGAGGGCTTTACAATGAGCAGTTCTTC. Its amino acids are CASSSGGLYNEQFF.